The clone carrying this T cell receptor (beta chain) was counted only a few times. Its antigen is still unknown. Amplification targeted TCR beta CDR3 regions from RNA transcripts. The primer set for the first-round RT-PCR of the TCR CDR3 was HTBI. TCRdb ran MiXCR on the multiplex PCR reads and lists one entry per CDR3 protein. Here the sample spans about 320,000 distinct CDR3 sequences, 16% being singletons. The data derive from a study of T cells in Graves' hyperthyroidism and ophthalmopathy. Whole-study results and caveats: Most clonotypes that expanded in the thyroid above 0.001 also showed up in blood. Before onset, by a median of 6.5 months, the model predicted ophthalmopathy.

This CDR3 has 12 residues. Germline values: CDR1 GTSNPN, CDR2 SVGIG (reference sequence). V lost 7 bases and J lost 1, with 7 bases in between. Exclusions: uncontrolled infection, other autoimmune disease, pregnancy, lactation. The PBMCs were sourced from fresh peripheral blood (about 10 ml). Specimen: blood. This chain uses TRBV30 with TRBJ2-2, with D possibly matching TRBD1 (5 bases). This TCR derives from a man between 25 and 39 years old with Graves' hyperthyroidism. CDR3 nucleotides: TGTGCCTCGACAGTGAACACCGGGGAGCTGTTTTTT. Its translation: CASTVNTGELFF.